A single sample is the source of the 15 T cell receptor beta chains below, sequenced in a study of cytomegalovirus exposure and HLA in healthy donors. PCR primers comprised 60 Vbeta and 13 Jbeta primers. Method: immunoSEQ multiplex PCR; TCRdb's copy keeps in-frame clones and lacks some. The sample consists of approximately 110,000 clones, 80% to 90% of them appearing once. The sequenced material came from PBMCs. Every receptor here comes from a woman under 40 in good health and CMV-seronegative.

The chain combines TRBV2 with TRBJ1-2; TRBD1 is a possible D gene (6 bases). The germline V gene encodes CDR1 SNHLY and CDR2 FYNNEI. V was cut by 6 bases and J by 5 bases, with 16 bases left in between. The CDR3 covers 14 residues. This CDR3 is CASSGQSVGYGYTF. As DNA, the CDR3 is TGTGCCAGCAGCGGACAGTCCGTGGGTTATGGCTACACCTTC.

The chain joins TRBV5-1 to TRBJ2-7; 7 bases fit TRBD1. CDR1 is SGHRS, CDR2 YFSETQ, per germline. Losses at the gene ends were 2 bases for V and 3 bases for J; bases not matched to a gene: 2. This CDR3 has 13 residues. This CDR3 is CASSFSGGYEQYF. DNA for the CDR3: TGCGCCAGCAGCTTTTCAGGGGGCTACGAGCAGTACTTC.

This chain joins TRBV6-1 and TRBJ1-1; TRBD1 matches 9 bases. The V gene end was trimmed by 9 bases and the J gene end by 10 bases; junction bases not matched to a gene: 6. The CDR3 length is 11 residues. Germline V gene sequence: CDR1 MNHNS, CDR2 SASEGT. CDR3 loop: CASTQGAGAFF. DNA for the CDR3: TGTGCCAGTACACAGGGGGCCGGAGCTTTCTTT.

V usage is TRBV7-8 and J usage is TRBJ2-2; 7 bases align to TRBD1. The length of the CDR3 is 15 residues. The V and J ends lost 5 bases and 6 bases, in that order; junction bases with no gene match: 9. CDR1 and CDR2 (germline): SGHVS, FQNEAQ. The CDR3 loop reads CASSGLYRGAGELFF. The CDR3 DNA reads TGTGCCAGCAGCGGACTTTACAGGGGCGCCGGGGAGCTGTTTTTT.

The rearrangement links TRBV5-1 to TRBJ2-3, with TRBD1 matching over 7 bases. V lost 4 bases, J lost 0 bases, and 5 bases stayed unmatched. This CDR3 region has 15 residues. From germline, CDR1 is SGHRS and CDR2 YFSETQ. The CDR3 coding sequence is TGCGCCAGCAGCCGGGGACAGTCTAGCACAGATACGCAGTATTTT. Its translation: CASSRGQSSTDTQYF.

The V and J genes are TRBV11-3 and TRBJ2-3; D gene uncertain. V lost 1 base to trimming and J lost 0 bases, with 11 bases between them. Germline CDR1 and CDR2: SGHNT and YENEEA. The CDR3 sequence is 16 residues long. The CDR3 is CASSLGAGTSTDTQYF. The CDR3 DNA sequence: TGTGCCAGCAGCTTAGGGGCAGGCACTAGCACAGATACGCAGTATTTT. Full variable domain (missing parts from reference TRBV11-3 and TRBJ2-3): EAGVVQSPRYKIIEKKQPVAFWCNPISGHNTLYWYLQNLGQGPELLIRYENEEAVDDSQLPKDRFSAERLKGVDSTLKIQPAELGDSAVYLCASSLGAGTSTDTQYFGPGTRLTVL.

The chain couples TRBV7-6 to TRBJ1-3, with a possible D match to TRBD1 (6 bases). The V end lost 2 bases, the J end lost 0 bases, and 8 bases lay between the germline ends. The germline V gene has CDR1 SGHVS and CDR2 FNYEAQ. CDR3 length: 15 residues. For the CDR3, the DNA is TGTGCCAGCAGCTTAAACAGGGTCTCTGGAAACACCATATATTTT. It yields the protein CASSLNRVSGNTIYF.

The chain joins TRBV7-8 to TRBJ1-1; no clear D gene. The CDR3 extends over 12 amino acids. V was cut by 5 bases and J by 0 bases, with 4 bases left in between. The germline V gene encodes CDR1 SGHVS and CDR2 FQNEAQ. CDR3 sequence: CASSVMNTEAFF. CDR3 sequence (DNA): TGTGCCAGCAGCGTTATGAACACTGAAGCTTTCTTT.

The chain is built from TRBV6-1 and TRBJ2-5; possibly TRBD1 for D (5 bases). Trimming cost V 7 bases and J 1 base, with 10 bases left between them. The CDR3 runs to 13 residues. CDR1 and CDR2 from the germline V gene are MNHNS and SASEGT. CDR3 bases: TGTGCCAGCATCCGACAGATCCAAGAGACCCAGTACTTC. This encodes CASIRQIQETQYF.

The gene calls are TRBV5-7 and TRBJ2-1, with TRBD1 matching 10 bases. TRBV5-7 is assigned to the ORF class and has an uncertain function. V shed 7 bases, J shed 0 bases, and the junction held 13 bases outside the gene matches. The CDR3 has 18 residues. The CDR3 coding sequence is TGTGCCAGCGCGAAAGGGACAGGGGAAGTAGGCTCCTACAATGAGCAGTTCTTC. This sequence encodes CASAKGTGEVGSYNEQFF.

V and J are TRBV6-5 and TRBJ1-1; TRBD1 might be the D (6 bases). This CDR3 has 12 residues. The germline V and J ends were trimmed by 5 bases and 8 bases, with 12 bases remaining between them. Germline V gives CDR1 MNHEY, CDR2 SVGAGI. In DNA form, the CDR3 reads TGTGCCAGCAGTGAAGGAGGACAGGAAGCTTTCTTT. This encodes CASSEGGQEAFF.

The rearrangement uses TRBV19 and TRBJ2-7; TRBD1 agrees at 7 bases. The CDR3 is 13 amino acids. CDR1 is LNHDA and CDR2 is SQIVND in the germline V gene (reference sequence). Trimming at V came to 8 bases and at J to 3 bases, leaving 7 bases not matched to a gene. As DNA, the CDR3 is TGTGCCAGTTCCGACAGGGCCGGCTACGAGCAGTACTTC. This gives the protein CASSDRAGYEQYF.

The chain links TRBV5-1 to TRBJ2-5, with 12 nucleotides matching TRBD2. Germline-derived CDR1 and CDR2 are SGHRS and YFSETQ. CDR3 length equals 17 residues. Germline trimming cut 4 bases from V and 5 bases from J; bases unmatched to any gene: 12. CDR3 sequence reads: CASSKLTSGGPLETQYF. DNA for the CDR3: TGCGCCAGCAGCAAACTGACTAGCGGGGGCCCTTTGGAGACCCAGTACTTC.

The V call is TRBV6-5, the J call TRBJ2-4, with D tentatively TRBD1 (8 bases). Between the trimmed V and J ends, which lost 9 bases and 6 bases, there was a span of 12 bases. Germline CDR1 and CDR2: MNHEY and SVGAGI. The CDR3 runs 12 residues. The DNA for the CDR3 is TGTGCCAGTACAGGGGGGGGAAACATTCAGTACTTC. Its translation is CASTGGGNIQYF.

As for this clone: The junction differs from germline at one of its ends, possibly a read error. The J gene is TRBJ2-7, the V gene TRBV7-9, with D maybe TRBD1 (5 bases). CDR3 length equals 12 residues. Germline V gene sequence: CDR1 SEHNR, CDR2 FQNEAQ (reference sequence). The CDR3 sequence is CSSRAVGHEQYF. CDR3 DNA: TGTTCCAGCAGGGCTGTGGGCCACGAGCAGTACTTC.